One and the same sample provided the 28 T cell receptor beta chains below, sequenced in a study of cytomegalovirus exposure and HLA in healthy donors. The PCR contained 60 Vbeta and 13 Jbeta primers. Clones were sequenced by immunoSEQ multiplex PCR, and TCRdb holds only the in-frame ones, with some missing. In the table there are roughly 130,000 clones, around four fifths of which are singletons. Sequencing input: PBMCs. Source of these receptors: a woman in her thirties or forties in good health and CMV-seropositive.

This rearrangement joins TRBV11-2 to TRBJ2-3; D unresolved. CDR1 is SGHAT and CDR2 is FQNNGV in the germline V gene. The V end lost 1 base, the J end lost 0 bases, and 11 bases lay between the germline ends. This CDR3 comprises 16 residues. The CDR3 nucleotides read TGTGCCAGCAGCTTAGTTGCGGCAACTAGCACAGATACGCAGTATTTT. Translating gives CASSLVAATSTDTQYF.

This chain links TRBV9 with TRBJ2-3; D is uncertain. This CDR3 is built from 11 residues. Germline lookup yields CDR1 SGDLS and CDR2 YYNGEE. V was pared by 4 bases and J by 2 bases, with 2 bases between. CDR3 nucleotides: TGTGCCAGCAGCCTCACAGATACGCAGTATTTT. It encodes CASSLTDTQYF.

The J gene is TRBJ2-3, the V gene TRBV7-9, with 7 bases lining up with TRBD2. Per the germline V gene, CDR1 is SEHNR and CDR2 is FQNEAQ (reference sequence). The CDR3 is 13 amino acids. The V and J ends lost 6 bases and 0 bases, in that order; junction bases with no gene match: 0. This CDR3 is CASRAGSTDTQYF. Written as DNA, the CDR3 is TGTGCCAGCAGAGCGGGAAGCACAGATACGCAGTATTTT.

The CDR3 nucleotides are TGTGCCACACGACAGGGGGCAAACTATGGCTACACCTTC. Its translation is CATRQGANYGYTF. The chain links TRBV19 to TRBJ1-2, with TRBD1 matching 10 bases. Per germline, CDR1 LNHDA and CDR2 SQIVND (reference sequence). V lost 10 bases and J lost 2; bases outside the gene matches: 4. The CDR3 runs 13 residues.

V and J are TRBV5-1 and TRBJ2-2; TRBD1 might be the D (5 bases). The CDR3 runs 14 residues. The V gene lost 7 bases and the J gene lost 5 bases, with 15 bases spanning the gap. Per germline, CDR1 SGHRS and CDR2 YFSETQ. In nucleotides, the CDR3 is TGCGCCAGCGCAACAGGTGGTGCTACCGGGGAGCTGTTTTTT. It yields the protein CASATGGATGELFF.

The chain recombines TRBV6-1 with TRBJ2-5; 11 bases are shared with TRBD1. The J call is doubtful: the DNA matches TRBJ2-7 better. Per germline, CDR1 MNHNS and CDR2 SASEGT. CDR3 length: 14 residues. CDR3 nucleotides: TGTGCCAGCAGCGACGGGACAGGGGGTCACGAGCAGTACTTC. Translated: CASSDGTGGHEQYF.

The gene calls are TRBV5-4 and TRBJ2-7; 8 bases line up with TRBD1. The CDR3 is 13 residues long. From germline, CDR1 is SGHNT and CDR2 YYREEE (reference sequence). V gave up 0 bases and J gave up 7 bases; unmatched junction bases: 3. In DNA form, the CDR3 reads TGTGCCAGCAGCTTGGGGACAGGGTGGGAGCAGTACTTC. This sequence encodes CASSLGTGWEQYF.

This clone was seen only once. The chain joins TRBV7-2 to TRBJ1-4, with D possibly TRBD1 on 6 matching bases. Germline CDR1 SGHTA, CDR2 FQGNSA. V was cut by 5 bases and J by 11 bases, with 18 bases left in between. The CDR3 is 14 residues long. In nucleotides, the CDR3 is TGTGCCAGCAGCACGGAGCGCGGAAGGGGGAAACTGTTTTTT. Its protein is CASSTERGRGKLFF.

A few counts support this clone. DNA of the CDR3: TGTGCCAGCTCAGACTTAATAGCGGGGCAAGATACGCAGTATTTT. It encodes CASSDLIAGQDTQYF. The chain joins TRBV18 to TRBJ2-3; 8 positions agree with TRBD2. Germline loops: CDR1 KGHSH, CDR2 LQKENI. The V segment lost 5 bases and the J segment 5 bases; nucleotides outside the gene matches: 9. The CDR3 has 15 amino acids. Full variable domain (rest looked up from reference TRBV18 and TRBJ2-3): NAGVMQNPRHLVRRRGQEARLRCSPMKGHSHVYWYRQLPEEGLKFMVYLQKENIIDESGMPKERFSAEFPKEGPSILRIQQVVRGDSAAYFCASSDLIAGQDTQYFGPGTRLTVL.

The chain carries TRBV5-1 and TRBJ2-1; 9 bases are a match to TRBD2. CDR1 and CDR2 from the germline V gene are SGHRS and YFSETQ. The CDR3 spans 18 residues. Trimming at V came to 4 bases and at J to 4 bases, leaving 15 bases not matched to a gene. The CDR3 DNA reads as TGCGCCAGCAGCCTTACGACTAGCGGTCCATCCCAATACAATGAGCAGTTCTTC. Translating gives CASSLTTSGPSQYNEQFF.

This clone is a singleton in its sample. The CDR3 nucleotides read TGTGCCAGCAGCTGGGGTGGGACAGGGCCTCTCTACGAGCAGTACTTC. This gives the protein CASSWGGTGPLYEQYF. This chain links TRBV5-6 with TRBJ2-7; 9 bases match TRBD1. Trimming removed 3 bases from V and 3 bases from J; junction bases left unmatched: 10. Germline values: CDR1 SGHDT, CDR2 YYEEEE. This CDR3 region has 16 residues.

This chain joins TRBV18 and TRBJ2-1, with D perhaps matching TRBD1 (6 bases). Looked up from germline, CDR1 is KGHSH and CDR2 is LQKENI. This CDR3 is 14 amino acids long. V shed 3 bases and J shed 8 bases, with 14 bases lying between them. CDR3 in amino acids: CASSPTVAGDEQFF. CDR3 sequence (DNA): TGTGCCAGCTCACCCACCGTCGCAGGGGATGAGCAGTTCTTC.

This clone was recorded a few times. The genes are TRBV5-1 and TRBJ2-3; D remains unclear. The CDR3 runs to 12 residues. Germline CDR1 reads SGHRS; CDR2 reads YFSETQ. Trimming took off 2 bases at V and 4 bases at J, with 5 bases between the two ends. This chain's CDR3 is CASSFRSDTQYF. CDR3 in DNA: TGCGCCAGCAGCTTTCGGTCAGATACGCAGTATTTT.

Of note for this clone: Different DNA sequences within this sample yield the same CDR3. This chain connects TRBV6-5 to TRBJ1-5, with TRBD1 matching over 7 bases. Per germline, CDR1 MNHEY and CDR2 SVGAGI. J was trimmed by 7 bases and V by 0 bases; bases with no gene match: 6. The CDR3 is made up of 15 amino acids. CDR3 loop: CASSYSIQGLQPQHF. The CDR3 DNA follows: TGTGCCAGCAGTTACTCGATACAGGGGCTACAGCCCCAGCATTTT.

The chain employs TRBV9 and TRBJ2-7, with D possibly matching TRBD1 (5 bases). This CDR3 region has 15 residues. V lost 4 bases and J lost 0, with 14 bases in between. Germline V gene lookup returns CDR1 SGDLS and CDR2 YYNGEE. The CDR3: CASSPGATTSYEQYF. The CDR3 DNA follows: TGTGCCAGCAGCCCTGGGGCAACCACCTCCTACGAGCAGTACTTC. Looking up the rest from reference TRBV9 and TRBJ2-7 gives the full variable domain: DSGVTQTPKHLITATGQRVTLRCSPRSGDLSVYWYQQSLDQGLQFLIQYYNGEERAKGNILERFSAQQFPDLHSELNLSSLELGDSALYFCASSPGATTSYEQYFGPGTRLTVT.

This rearrangement joins TRBV15 to TRBJ2-2; 12 bases are a match to TRBD1. This CDR3 has 18 residues. CDR1 is LNHNV, CDR2 YYDKDF, per germline (reference sequence). V lost 0 bases and J lost 6; bases outside the gene matches: 8. The CDR3 sequence is CATSRDGTGGLSAGELFF. The CDR3 nucleotides are TGTGCCACCAGCAGAGATGGGACAGGGGGCCTCTCGGCCGGGGAGCTGTTTTTT.

The genes are TRBV29-1 and TRBJ2-7; TRBD1 matches at 7 bases. The V gene end was trimmed by 6 bases and the J gene end by 0 bases; junction bases not matched to a gene: 8. The CDR3 contains 14 residues. Germline loops: CDR1 SQVTM, CDR2 ANQGSEA. The CDR3 sequence: CSVLDRESSYEQYF. The CDR3 DNA follows: TGCAGCGTCCTTGACAGGGAGAGCTCCTACGAGCAGTACTTC.

The chain recombines TRBV30 with TRBJ1-4; TRBD1 agrees at 8 bases. Germline CDR1 reads GTSNPN; CDR2 reads SVGIG (reference sequence). This CDR3 is 13 amino acids long. V lost 4 bases and J lost 6; bases outside the gene matches: 4. The CDR3 here is CAWTGQGDEKLFF. The CDR3 DNA sequence: TGTGCCTGGACTGGACAGGGAGATGAAAAACTGTTTTTT.

The V call is TRBV19, the J call TRBJ1-2, with D perhaps TRBD1 (5 bases). The CDR3 covers 14 residues. Trimming took 4 bases from V and 7 from J, leaving 16 bases between them. Germline CDR1 is LNHDA and CDR2 is SQIVND (reference sequence). The CDR3 nucleotides read TGTGCCAGTAGTACAAGCCGCAGGGTTACTGGCTACACCTTC. Protein product: CASSTSRRVTGYTF.

The V gene is TRBV4-3, the J gene TRBJ2-7; D gene uncertain. Germline V gives CDR1 LGHNA, CDR2 YSLEER. With 0 bases removed from V and 3 bases from J, the gap between germline ends came to 6 bases. This CDR3 is 13 amino acids long. The CDR3 protein is CASSQDQVYEQYF. Here the CDR3 DNA reads TGCGCCAGCAGCCAAGATCAGGTCTACGAGCAGTACTTC.

The J gene is TRBJ1-5, the V gene TRBV27; D possibly corresponds to TRBD1 (5 bases). Germline V gives CDR1 MNHEY, CDR2 SMNVEV (reference sequence). Deletions cut 4 bases from V and 6 bases from J, with 22 bases between. The CDR3 has 17 residues. The CDR3 loop reads CASSSTTVGGGVQPQHF. The CDR3 bases are TGTGCCAGCAGTTCCACGACAGTAGGCGGTGGGGTTCAGCCCCAGCATTTT.

The chain uses TRBV27 and TRBJ2-5; D is unclear. The CDR3 covers 15 residues. From germline, CDR1 is MNHEY and CDR2 SMNVEV (reference sequence). Trimming left V 2 bases short and J 2 bases short, with 12 bases between. Here the CDR3 reads CASSLGLGRQETQYF. CDR3 coding DNA: TGTGCCAGCAGTTTAGGATTGGGCAGACAAGAGACCCAGTACTTC.

The chain links TRBV2 to TRBJ2-2; 8 nucleotides match TRBD1. Unmatched junction bases numbered 3, after V lost 2 bases and J lost 7 bases. Germline V lookup: CDR1 SNHLY, CDR2 FYNNEI. The CDR3 loop spans 14 amino acids. The CDR3 spells CASSERTGFGELFF. CDR3 coding DNA: TGTGCCAGCAGTGAAAGGACAGGGTTCGGGGAGCTGTTTTTT.

V is TRBV5-1 and J is TRBJ1-2, with D perhaps matching TRBD1 (6 bases). Germline lookup yields CDR1 SGHRS and CDR2 YFSETQ. This CDR3 contains 15 residues. V lost 0 bases to trimming and J lost 7 bases, with 16 bases between them. CDR3 DNA sequence: TGCGCCAGCAGCTTGGACACTTCAGGGGCGCGTGGCTACACCTTC. Translation gives CASSLDTSGARGYTF.

This clone was seen a single time. The V call is TRBV19, the J call TRBJ2-5, with D perhaps TRBD1 (6 bases). Germline-derived CDR1 and CDR2 are LNHDA and SQIVND (reference sequence). Trimming left V 8 bases short and J 5 bases short, with 12 bases between. This CDR3 comprises 12 residues. The CDR3 DNA sequence: TGTGCCAGTGGTCAGGGGTGGGAGACCCAGTACTTC. Protein sequence: CASGQGWETQYF.

V and J are TRBV27 and TRBJ2-5, with 8 positions matching TRBD2. The J call may be incorrect, as the DNA end agrees better with TRBJ2-7. The CDR3 contains 13 residues. Looked up from germline, CDR1 is MNHEY and CDR2 is SMNVEV (reference sequence). The CDR3 DNA follows: TGTGCCATCGGACTTAGCGGGACTTACGAGCAGTACTTC. As protein: CAIGLSGTYEQYF.

As for this clone: This specimen includes other DNA sequences encoding the same CDR3. This chain uses TRBV9 with TRBJ1-5; D is uncertain. Trimming left V 4 bases short and J 4 bases short, with 12 bases between. Germline V gene sequence: CDR1 SGDLS, CDR2 YYNGEE. The CDR3 extends over 14 amino acids. DNA of the CDR3: TGTGCCAGCAGCCCGGACTCGATTAATCAGCCCCAGCATTTT. This gives the protein CASSPDSINQPQHF. The complete variable domain, with remaining parts taken from reference TRBV9 and TRBJ1-5, reads DSGVTQTPKHLITATGQRVTLRCSPRSGDLSVYWYQQSLDQGLQFLIQYYNGEERAKGNILERFSAQQFPDLHSELNLSSLELGDSALYFCASSPDSINQPQHFGDGTRLSIL.

Concerning this clone itself: One end of the junction is discordant with germline, which a read error may explain. The chain couples TRBV7-9 to TRBJ1-4, with a tentative D call TRBD1 (6 bases). Germline V gene lookup returns CDR1 SEHNR and CDR2 FQNEAQ (reference sequence). This CDR3 contains 16 residues. The CDR3 bases are TGTTCCAGCAGCTTAGTTTGGGACAAAGATAATGAAAAACTGTTTTTT. This translates into CSSSLVWDKDNEKLFF.